A single sample is the source of the 27 T cell receptor beta chains below, sequenced in a study of PD-1 blockade in classical Hodgkin lymphoma (dated by TCRdb to between 2020 and 2021). The protocol used for the library was the immunoSEQ multiplex PCR assay. TCRdb took this table from immuneACCESS and kept in-frame rearrangements with V and J called. Such tables lack part of the clones; where checked against another copy, unresolved V genes explain under half of the gap, and the rest is unexplained. Here the sample has 43,000 or so clones; roughly 78% occur a single time. Jointly, the top ten make up 37% of the sample. What this sample's time point label stands for: cycle 4 day 1 (C4D1), after about 6 weeks of nivolumab. All trial patients had relapsed after autologous stem cell transplantation, with cohorts A, B and C differing in prior brentuximab vedotin exposure. Material: peripheral blood mononuclear cells (PBMCs), obtained before the fourth cycle of nivolumab. The receptors here all came from a human donor with classical Hodgkin lymphoma.

J is TRBJ1-5 and V is TRBV18; a weak D match, TRBD1 (6 bases). Trimming left V 4 bases short and J 1 base short, with 8 bases between. The CDR3 contains 14 residues. Germline-derived CDR1 and CDR2 are KGHSH and LQKENI. CDR3 DNA: TGTGCCAGCTCACAACAGGGAAGCAATCAGCCCCAGCATTTT. Protein: CASSQQGSNQPQHF.

The chain is built from TRBV6-1 and TRBJ2-3, with D unresolved. This CDR3 contains 15 residues. The germline V and J ends were trimmed by 1 base and 0 bases, with 8 bases remaining between them. Looked up from germline, CDR1 is MNHNS and CDR2 is SASEGT. In nucleotides, the CDR3 is TGTGCCAGCAGTGAAGACAGTGCTAGCACAGATACGCAGTATTTT. This encodes CASSEDSASTDTQYF.

This chain links TRBV2 with TRBJ1-2; D gene uncertain. The CDR3 has 13 amino acids. V lost 7 bases and J lost 7, with 16 bases in between. Per germline, CDR1 SNHLY and CDR2 FYNNEI. This chain's CDR3 is CASTLGWFSGYTF. DNA for the CDR3: TGTGCCAGCACACTGGGGTGGTTCTCTGGCTACACCTTC.

V and J are TRBV18 and TRBJ2-2, with D tentatively TRBD1 (5 bases). The V gene lost 3 bases and the J gene lost 1 base, with 9 bases spanning the gap. The germline V gene encodes CDR1 KGHSH and CDR2 LQKENI. The CDR3 spans 15 residues. The CDR3 sequence is CASSPLTGNTGELFF. The CDR3 region has the DNA TGTGCCAGCTCACCTCTTACAGGGAACACCGGGGAGCTGTTTTTT.

The chain joins TRBV30 to TRBJ2-2, with D maybe TRBD2 (5 bases). The CDR3 consists of 14 residues. Between the trimmed V and J ends, which lost 3 bases and 1 base, there was a span of 9 bases. CDR1 and CDR2 (germline): GTSNPN, SVGIG (reference sequence). CDR3 protein: CAWSEGLNTGELFF. The DNA of the CDR3 is TGTGCCTGGAGCGAGGGATTGAACACCGGGGAGCTGTTTTTT.

The chain is built from TRBV10-3 and TRBJ2-7; the D gene is possibly TRBD1 (5 bases). V dropped 10 bases and J dropped 1 base, with 11 bases sitting between them. The CDR3 covers 12 residues. The V gene's germline CDR1 is ENHRY and CDR2 SYGVKD. CDR3 bases: TGTGCCACGACACAGGATTCCTACGAGCAGTACTTC. It encodes CATTQDSYEQYF.

The CDR3 loop is CASSTQGPEAFF. The CDR3 DNA sequence: TGTGCCAGCAGCACACAGGGCCCGGAAGCTTTCTTT. The J gene is TRBJ1-1, the V gene TRBV7-9; maybe TRBD1 (6 bases). The CDR3 loop spans 12 amino acids. Trimming took 5 bases from V and 8 from J, leaving 12 bases between them. Germline CDR1 is SEHNR and CDR2 is FQNEAQ (reference sequence).

The chain is built from TRBV7-9 and TRBJ2-5; 14 positions agree with TRBD2. In germline, CDR1 is SEHNR, CDR2 FQNEAQ (reference sequence). V lost 7 bases and J lost 2; bases outside the gene matches: 12. The CDR3 runs 18 residues. This CDR3 reads CASTQPPGTSGGQETQYF. The CDR3 DNA reads as TGTGCCAGCACCCAACCACCGGGGACTAGCGGGGGACAAGAGACCCAGTACTTC.

The chain carries TRBV19 and TRBJ2-7, with D perhaps assigned TRBD1 or TRBD2 (5 bases each). The length of the CDR3 is 15 residues. CDR1 and CDR2 (germline): LNHDA, SQIVND (reference sequence). V shed 3 bases and J shed 2 bases, with 14 bases lying between them. This CDR3 is CASSIPGAATYEQYF. CDR3 coding DNA: TGTGCCAGTAGTATCCCCGGGGCTGCCACCTACGAGCAGTACTTC.

This clone occurred once. The chain combines TRBV6-1 with TRBJ1-5; 9 bases line up with TRBD1. Unmatched junction bases numbered 11, after V lost 7 bases and J lost 7 bases. The CDR3 runs to 15 residues. Germline assignment: CDR1 MNHNS and CDR2 SASEGT. CDR3 residues: CASMWDREGSQPQHF. The CDR3 DNA is TGTGCCAGCATGTGGGACAGGGAGGGGAGCCAGCCCCAGCATTTT.

The rearrangement links TRBV5-1 to TRBJ2-1; 10 bases fit TRBD1. The CDR3 extends over 16 amino acids. The trim removed 4 bases at V and 6 bases at J, leaving 10 bases unmatched. From germline, CDR1 is SGHRS and CDR2 YFSETQ. The CDR3 DNA sequence: TGCGCCAGCAGCCCGACCGGGACAGGGGATGGCAATGAGCAGTTCTTC. This sequence encodes CASSPTGTGDGNEQFF.

The chain employs TRBV6-5 and TRBJ1-2; D gene ambiguous. This CDR3 region has 13 residues. In germline, CDR1 is MNHEY, CDR2 SVGAGI. The V end lost 6 bases, the J end lost 8 bases, and 16 bases lay between the germline ends. For the CDR3, the DNA is TGTGCCAGCAGCGAAGCTTGGATGGTAGGCTACACCTTC. This translates into CASSEAWMVGYTF.

The CDR3 spells CASSSGTGNEQFF. The CDR3 DNA reads as TGTGCCAGCAGCTCGGGGACAGGGAATGAGCAGTTCTTC. The chain is built from TRBV7-9 and TRBJ2-1, with 9 bases that match TRBD1. V dropped 4 bases and J dropped 7; count of bases not matched to a gene: 2. Germline values: CDR1 SEHNR, CDR2 FQNEAQ (reference sequence). The CDR3 spans 13 residues.

The CDR3 nucleotides read TGTGCCAGCAGTTGGGACAGGGTTGAAAAACTGTTTTTT. Translated: CASSWDRVEKLFF. The V gene is TRBV6-1, the J gene TRBJ1-4, with 9 bases lining up with TRBD1. Germline CDR1 is MNHNS and CDR2 is SASEGT. The CDR3 extends over 13 amino acids. With 5 bases clipped from V and 7 bases from J, the junction kept 2 bases outside the gene matches.

J is TRBJ1-3 and V is TRBV25-1, with a tentative D call TRBD1 (5 bases). CDR1 MGHDK and CDR2 SYGVNS come from the germline V gene. This CDR3 region has 13 residues. Trimming removed 6 bases at V and 3 bases at J, with 9 bases between. In nucleotides, the CDR3 is TGTGCCAGCAGCACCCAGGGTGGAAACACCATATATTTT. Amino acids: CASSTQGGNTIYF.

The chain joins TRBV19 to TRBJ1-1; tentatively, D is TRBD1 (6 bases). V lost 5 bases and J lost 1, with 11 bases in between. Germline values: CDR1 LNHDA, CDR2 SQIVND (reference sequence). The CDR3 totals 14 residues. The CDR3 sequence is CASSVGQRNTEAFF. CDR3 DNA: TGTGCCAGTAGTGTCGGACAGAGGAACACTGAAGCTTTCTTT.

This clone was seen once. The CDR3 here is CASGLDLPGQGNVGYTF. In DNA, the CDR3 is TGTGCTAGTGGTTTGGACCTTCCGGGACAGGGGAACGTGGGCTACACCTTC. The chain uses TRBV12-5 and TRBJ1-2; 10 nucleotides agree with TRBD1. This CDR3 is built from 17 residues. The ends lost 1 base at V and 8 bases at J; junction bases unmatched: 13. Germline CDR1 LGHNT, CDR2 FRNRAP.

V usage is TRBV27 and J usage is TRBJ2-3, with D perhaps TRBD1 (7 bases). Per germline, CDR1 MNHEY and CDR2 SMNVEV (reference sequence). Trimming removed 3 bases at V and 6 bases at J, with 16 bases between. This CDR3 spans 15 amino acids. The CDR3 DNA reads as TGTGCCAGCAGTTTCTACGGAGGGGGCAGGGATACGCAGTATTTT. Amino acids: CASSFYGGGRDTQYF.

There are a few counts of this clone. The chain couples TRBV30 to TRBJ1-5; the match to TRBD1 covers 8 bases. CDR3 size: 13 residues. Germline loops: CDR1 GTSNPN, CDR2 SVGIG (reference sequence). J gave up 4 bases and V 4 bases, and 3 bases lay outside the gene matches. Here the CDR3 reads CAWTGGANQPQHF. The DNA for the CDR3 is TGTGCCTGGACAGGGGGCGCGAATCAGCCCCAGCATTTT. Complete variable domain (other parts from reference TRBV30 and TRBJ1-5): SQTIHQWPATLVQPVGSPLSLECTVEGTSNPNLYWYRQAAGRGLQLLFYSVGIGQISSEVPQNLSASRPQDRQFILSSKKLLLSDSGFYLCAWTGGANQPQHFGDGTRLSIL.

The chain employs TRBV5-1 and TRBJ2-1; 7 bases are a match to TRBD2. CDR3 length: 15 residues. V lost 0 bases and J lost 6; bases outside the gene matches: 6. The germline CDR1 and CDR2 sequences are SGHRS and YFSETQ. For the CDR3, the DNA is TGCGCCAGCAGCTTGGTTTCTAGCGGTACCAATGAGCAGTTCTTC. It specifies CASSLVSSGTNEQFF.

The gene calls are TRBV27 and TRBJ1-2; 11 nucleotides agree with TRBD1. The CDR3 is 15 amino acids. With 4 bases clipped from V and 6 bases from J, the junction kept 7 bases outside the gene matches. Germline values: CDR1 MNHEY, CDR2 SMNVEV (reference sequence). The CDR3 bases are TGTGCCAGCAGTTCCTGGACAGGGGGCGAGCATGGCTACACCTTC. It encodes CASSSWTGGEHGYTF.

The chain has TRBV18 and TRBJ2-7, with 8 bases fitting TRBD1. Germline lookup yields CDR1 KGHSH and CDR2 LQKENI. The CDR3 is 14 amino acids. The junction had 7 bases not matched to a gene; V was cut back by 6 bases and J by 3 bases. The CDR3 reads CASSPNRGVYEQYF. The CDR3 DNA follows: TGTGCCAGCTCTCCGAACAGGGGGGTCTACGAGCAGTACTTC.

The V and J genes are TRBV11-2 and TRBJ2-5; tentatively, D is TRBD2 (5 bases). The germline gives CDR1 SGHAT, CDR2 FQNNGV. The CDR3 spans 13 residues. V lost 3 bases and J lost 3, with 8 bases in between. The CDR3 bases are TGTGCCAGCAGCTTTTGGGGAGAAGAGACCCAGTACTTC. As protein: CASSFWGEETQYF. Using reference TRBV11-2 and TRBJ2-5 for the parts outside the CDR3, the full variable domain is EAGVAQSPRYKIIEKRQSVAFWCNPISGHATLYWYQQILGQGPKLLIQFQNNGVVDDSQLPKDRFSAERLKGVDSTLKIQPAKLEDSAVYLCASSFWGEETQYFGPGTRLLVL.

The gene calls are TRBV19 and TRBJ1-6, with 8 bases that match TRBD1. Germline trimming cut 8 bases from V and 6 bases from J; bases unmatched to any gene: 3. Germline V gene data show CDR1 as LNHDA and CDR2 as SQIVND (reference sequence). The CDR3 is 13 amino acids. The CDR3 here is CASEGQGNSPLHF. CDR3 coding DNA: TGTGCCAGTGAAGGACAGGGTAATTCACCCCTCCACTTT.

This clone came up once. The chain recombines TRBV5-1 with TRBJ2-1, with 14 bases fitting TRBD2. Germline CDR1 reads SGHRS; CDR2 reads YFSETQ. J was trimmed by 8 bases and V by 4 bases; bases with no gene match: 11. CDR3 length: 17 amino acids. CDR3 loop: CASSTGLAGGSRDEQFF. The CDR3 DNA sequence: TGCGCCAGCAGCACCGGACTAGCGGGGGGTTCAAGGGATGAGCAGTTCTTC.

V gene TRBV11-3 combines with J gene TRBJ1-2; TRBD1 matches 12 bases. J was trimmed by 12 bases and V by 5 bases; bases with no gene match: 13. Per the germline V gene, CDR1 is SGHNT and CDR2 is YENEEA. The CDR3 length is 15 residues. The CDR3 spells CASSLPGQGARGHTF. DNA of the CDR3: TGTGCCAGCAGCCTTCCGGGACAGGGGGCGCGAGGCCACACCTTC.

The DNA of the CDR3 is TGCGCCAGCAGCTTGGGACTAGCGGGGGGCATTGGGAACACCGGGGAGCTGTTTTTT. Its protein is CASSLGLAGGIGNTGELFF. V and J are TRBV5-1 and TRBJ2-2, with 13 bases identical to TRBD2. Per germline, CDR1 SGHRS and CDR2 YFSETQ. The CDR3 is 19 amino acids. Germline trimming cut 0 bases from V and 1 base from J; bases unmatched to any gene: 6.